The T cell receptor (beta chain) described here comes from a study of shared clonotypes between healthy human individuals. The overall study: Three plates were used per donor for CD4 naive, three for CD4 memory, two for CD8 naive and one for CD8 memory. Study observations and caveats: Few donors restricted represented genetic and exposure-history diversity. Large sequencing depth failed to make sorted-subset sequencing complete, rarefaction showed.

Naive CD8 isolation took CD45RO-negative cells positively selected for CCR7 and excluded terminally differentiated effector memory CD45RA+ cells. The donors were all Caucasian adults (living in Nashville, Tennessee). CDR1 is SGHAT, CDR2 FQNNGV, per germline. The CDR3 contains 16 residues. About this clone: What it binds is not known. The junction does not match germline at one end; this may be a read error.

Libraries were prepared by immunoSEQ multiplex PCR; TCRdb keeps only in-frame clonotypes and omits some of them. The sample lists roughly 1,800,000 clones, less than 95% occurring once. The chain joins TRBV11-2 to TRBJ1-1; 8 bases fit TRBD1. The clonotype originates from a man younger than 30 in good health. Sample: naive CD8+ T cells sorted from blood. The CDR3 is CASSQDTETGDTEAFF. CDR3 DNA: TGCGCCAGCAGCCAAGATACCGAGACAGGGGACACTGAAGCTTTCTTT.